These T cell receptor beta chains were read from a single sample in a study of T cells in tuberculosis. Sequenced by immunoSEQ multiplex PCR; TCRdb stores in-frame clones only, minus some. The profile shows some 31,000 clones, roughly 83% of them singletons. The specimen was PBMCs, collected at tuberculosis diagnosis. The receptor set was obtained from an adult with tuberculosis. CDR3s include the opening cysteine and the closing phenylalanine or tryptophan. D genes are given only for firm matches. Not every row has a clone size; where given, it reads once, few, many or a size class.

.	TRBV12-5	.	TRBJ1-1	CASGRGGNTEAFF	TGTGCTAGTGGGCGGGGCGGGAACACTGAAGCTTTCTTT
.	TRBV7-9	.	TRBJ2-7	CASSLATAAIYEQYF	TGTGCCAGCAGCTTAGCGACGGCGGCCATCTACGAGCAGTACTTC
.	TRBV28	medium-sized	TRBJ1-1	CASSLEGLNTEAFF	TGTGCCAGCAGTTTGGAGGGCCTGAACACTGAAGCTTTCTTT
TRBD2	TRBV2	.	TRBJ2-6	CASSGKRETGANVLTF	TGTGCCAGCAGTGGTAAGCGGGAAACTGGGGCCAACGTCCTGACTTTC
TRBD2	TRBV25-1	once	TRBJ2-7	CASRSNSGGTYEQYF	TGTGCCAGCAGAAGTAATAGCGGGGGGACCTACGAGCAGTACTTC
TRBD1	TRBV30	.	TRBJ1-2	CACLTGGVGYTF	TGTGCCTGCCTAACAGGGGGGGTTGGCTACACCTTC
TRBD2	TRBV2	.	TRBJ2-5	CASSELAVQETQYF	TGTGCCAGCAGTGAACTAGCGGTCCAAGAGACCCAGTACTTC
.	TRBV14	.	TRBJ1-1	CASSQDPRVGTEAFF	TGTGCCAGCAGCCAAGATCCCAGGGTGGGCACTGAAGCTTTCTTT
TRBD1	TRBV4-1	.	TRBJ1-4	CASSRDSKNEKLFF	TGCGCCAGCAGTAGGGACAGTAAAAATGAAAAACTGTTTTTT
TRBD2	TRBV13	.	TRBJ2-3	CASSLTLAGLDTQYF	TGTGCCAGCAGCTTAACACTAGCGGGACTAGATACGCAGTATTTT
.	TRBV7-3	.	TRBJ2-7	CASSLSGRSSYEQYF	TGTGCCAGCAGCTTATCGGGGAGAAGCTCCTACGAGCAGTACTTC
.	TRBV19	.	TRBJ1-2	CASSKIPQGIYGYTF	TGTGCCAGTAGTAAAATCCCACAGGGAATTTACGGCTACACCTTC
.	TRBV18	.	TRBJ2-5	CASSPPHRETQYF	TGTGCCAGCTCACCACCCCACCGGGAGACCCAGTACTTC
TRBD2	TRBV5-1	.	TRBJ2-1	CASSLALTSGYNEQFF	TGCGCCAGCAGCTTGGCCTTAACTAGCGGATACAATGAGCAGTTCTTC
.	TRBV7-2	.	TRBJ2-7	CASSLQAGAFYEQYF	TGTGCCAGCAGCTTACAGGCAGGGGCCTTCTACGAGCAGTACTTC
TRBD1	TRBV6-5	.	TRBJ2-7	CASREPGQGKYEQYF	TGTGCCAGCAGGGAACCGGGACAGGGGAAGTACGAGCAGTACTTC
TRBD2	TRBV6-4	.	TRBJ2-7	CASASGTEQYF	TGTGCCAGCGCTAGCGGGACGGAGCAGTACTTC
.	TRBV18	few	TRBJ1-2	CASSLGASNYGYTF	TGTGCCAGCTCACTGGGGGCCTCGAACTATGGCTACACCTTC
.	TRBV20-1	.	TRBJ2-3	CSATGYTQYF	TGCAGTGCTACGGGATATACGCAGTATTTT
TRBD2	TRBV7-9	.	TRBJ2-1	CASSLGRAGVLNEQFF	TGTGCCAGCAGCTTAGGTAGGGCGGGAGTCTTAAATGAGCAGTTCTTC
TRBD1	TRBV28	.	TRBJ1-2	CASSLEDRGRNGYTF	TGTGCCAGCAGCCTTGAAGACAGGGGGCGGAATGGCTACACCTTC
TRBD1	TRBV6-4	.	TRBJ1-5	CASSDSDRDQPQHF	TGTGCCAGCAGTGACTCGGACAGGGATCAGCCCCAGCATTTT
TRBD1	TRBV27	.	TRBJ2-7	CASSPLTGSSYEQYF	TGTGCCAGCAGTCCCTTGACAGGGAGCTCCTACGAGCAGTACTTC
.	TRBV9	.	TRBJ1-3	CASSVDVGVGNTIYF	TGTGCCAGCAGCGTAGATGTAGGGGTTGGAAACACCATATATTTT
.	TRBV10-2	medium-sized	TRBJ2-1	CASSVSLNEQFF	TGCGCCAGCAGTGTTAGCCTGAATGAGCAGTTCTTC
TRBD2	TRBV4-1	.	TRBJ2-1	CASSQAASGRLNEQFF	TGCGCCAGCAGCCAAGCCGCTAGCGGGAGACTCAATGAGCAGTTCTTC
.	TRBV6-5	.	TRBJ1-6	CASSYGGAGSPLHF	TGTGCCAGCAGTTATGGGGGCGCCGGTTCACCCCTCCACTTT
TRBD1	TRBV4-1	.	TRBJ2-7	CASSQPGTGLFSYEQYF	TGCGCCAGCAGCCAACCCGGGACAGGCCTCTTCTCCTACGAGCAGTACTTC
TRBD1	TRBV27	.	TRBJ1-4	CASRQGATNEKLFF	TGTGCCAGCAGGCAGGGGGCAACTAATGAAAAACTGTTTTTT
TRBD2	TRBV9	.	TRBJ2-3	CASSVARLAGGPDTQYF	TGTGCCAGCAGCGTAGCTAGGCTAGCGGGAGGCCCAGATACGCAGTATTTT
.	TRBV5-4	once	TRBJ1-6	CASSLAGDNNSPLHF	TGTGCCAGCAGCTTGGCAGGGGATAATAATTCACCCCTCCACTTT
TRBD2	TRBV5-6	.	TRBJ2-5	CASSLRQGGYQETQYF	TGTGCCAGCAGCTTGCGCCAGGGAGGGTACCAAGAGACCCAGTACTTC
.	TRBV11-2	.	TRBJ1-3	CASSSGNTIYF	TGTGCCAGCAGTAGCGGAAACACCATATATTTT
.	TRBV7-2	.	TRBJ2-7	CASSFRQVEREQYF	TGTGCCAGCAGCTTTCGACAGGTGGAACGCGAGCAGTACTTC
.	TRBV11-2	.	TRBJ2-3	CASSTLAWDTQYF	TGTGCCAGCAGCACTCTAGCGTGGGATACGCAGTATTTT
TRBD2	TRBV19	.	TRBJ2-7	CASSSGGGGGSYEQYF	TGTGCCAGTAGCTCGGGAGGCGGAGGTGGGTCCTACGAGCAGTACTTC
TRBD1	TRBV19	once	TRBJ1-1	CASSKRDRLNTEAFF	TGTGCCAGTAGTAAAAGGGACAGGCTTAACACTGAAGCTTTCTTT
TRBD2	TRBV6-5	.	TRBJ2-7	CASSSSGRTREQYF	TGTGCCAGCAGTTCTAGCGGGAGAACTAGAGAGCAGTACTTC
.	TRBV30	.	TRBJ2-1	CAWRRDFSYNEQFF	TGTGCCTGGAGACGAGATTTCTCCTACAATGAGCAGTTCTTC
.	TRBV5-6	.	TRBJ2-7	CASSEGLPSEQYF	TGTGCCAGCAGCGAGGGACTGCCTTCCGAGCAGTACTTC
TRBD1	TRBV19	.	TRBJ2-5	CASNPGTAQETQYF	TGTGCCAGTAACCCCGGGACAGCCCAAGAGACCCAGTACTTC
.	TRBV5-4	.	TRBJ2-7	CASSLTGRSPYEQYF	TGTGCCAGCAGCTTGACAGGGCGCTCCCCCTACGAGCAGTACTTC
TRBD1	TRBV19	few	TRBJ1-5	CASSGDRRDQPQHF	TGTGCCAGTAGTGGGGACAGGAGGGATCAGCCCCAGCATTTT
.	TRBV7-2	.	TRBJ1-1	CASSETARGTEAFF	TGTGCCAGCAGCGAGACGGCAAGGGGCACTGAAGCTTTCTTT
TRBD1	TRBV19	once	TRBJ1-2	CASSVQGSGYGYTF	TGTGCCAGTAGTGTACAGGGGAGCGGGTATGGCTACACCTTC
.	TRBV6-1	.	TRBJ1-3	CASLKAGSSGNTIYF	TGTGCCAGCCTTAAGGCGGGGAGCTCTGGAAACACCATATATTTT
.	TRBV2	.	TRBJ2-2	CARGGTGRANTGELFF	TGTGCCAGGGGGGGAACGGGGCGTGCGAACACCGGGGAGCTGTTTTTT
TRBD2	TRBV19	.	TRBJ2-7	CASSLNPGTKNYEQYF	TGTGCCAGTAGCCTAAATCCTGGGACTAAAAACTACGAGCAGTACTTC
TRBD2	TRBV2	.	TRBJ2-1	CASRMSGGASEQFF	TGTGCCAGCAGGATGAGCGGGGGGGCGAGTGAGCAGTTCTTC
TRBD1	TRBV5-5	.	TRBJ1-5	CASSPLQGAFGQPQHF	TGTGCCAGCAGCCCTCTACAGGGGGCATTTGGTCAGCCCCAGCATTTT
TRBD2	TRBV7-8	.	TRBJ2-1	CASSPTSTYNEQFF	TGTGCCAGCAGCCCGACTAGCACCTACAATGAGCAGTTCTTC
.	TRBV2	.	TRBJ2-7	CASERSSDEQYF	TGTGCCAGCGAGAGGAGTAGCGACGAGCAGTACTTC
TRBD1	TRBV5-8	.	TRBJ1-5	CASSPGTGNQPQHF	TGTGCCAGCAGTCCCGGGACAGGGAATCAGCCCCAGCATTTT
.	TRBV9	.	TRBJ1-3	CASSPGWGQRIGNTIYF	TGTGCCAGCAGCCCTGGATGGGGGCAGCGGATTGGAAACACCATATATTTT
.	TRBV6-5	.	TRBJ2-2	CASSYQGSGELFF	TGTGCCAGCAGTTACCAGGGATCCGGGGAGCTGTTTTTT
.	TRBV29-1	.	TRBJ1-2	CSVGLGTDYGYTF	TGCAGCGTTGGGTTGGGCACCGACTATGGCTACACCTTC
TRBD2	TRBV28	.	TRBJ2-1	CASSLGLADYNEQFF	TGTGCCAGCAGCCTCGGACTAGCAGACTACAATGAGCAGTTCTTC
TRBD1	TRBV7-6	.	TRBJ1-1	CASSVGQGLITEAFF	TGTGCCAGCAGCGTCGGACAGGGGTTGATCACTGAAGCTTTCTTT
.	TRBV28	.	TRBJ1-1	CASSRLGAGAFF	TGTGCCAGCAGTCGGTTGGGGGCTGGAGCTTTCTTT
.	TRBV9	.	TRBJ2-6	CASSVAERAGANVLTF	TGTGCCAGCAGCGTAGCTGAGAGGGCTGGGGCCAACGTCCTGACTTTC